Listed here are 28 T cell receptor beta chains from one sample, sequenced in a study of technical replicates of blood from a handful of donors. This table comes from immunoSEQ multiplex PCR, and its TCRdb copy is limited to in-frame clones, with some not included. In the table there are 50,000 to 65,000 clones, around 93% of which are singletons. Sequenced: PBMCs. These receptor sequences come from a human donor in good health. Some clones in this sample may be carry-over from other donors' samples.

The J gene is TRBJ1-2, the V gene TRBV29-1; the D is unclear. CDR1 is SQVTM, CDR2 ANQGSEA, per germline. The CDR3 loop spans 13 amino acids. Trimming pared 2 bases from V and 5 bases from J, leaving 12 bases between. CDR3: CSVESSLEYGYTF. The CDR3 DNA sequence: TGCAGCGTTGAATCCAGTTTGGAGTATGGCTACACCTTC.

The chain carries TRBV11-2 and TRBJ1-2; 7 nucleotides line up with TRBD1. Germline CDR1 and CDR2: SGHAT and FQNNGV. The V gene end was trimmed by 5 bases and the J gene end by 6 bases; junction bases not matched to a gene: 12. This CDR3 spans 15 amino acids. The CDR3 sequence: CASSPIGTVGDGYTF. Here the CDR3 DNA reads TGTGCCAGCAGCCCTATCGGGACAGTCGGTGATGGCTACACCTTC. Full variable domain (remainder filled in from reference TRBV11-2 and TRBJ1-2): EAGVAQSPRYKIIEKRQSVAFWCNPISGHATLYWYQQILGQGPKLLIQFQNNGVVDDSQLPKDRFSAERLKGVDSTLKIQPAKLEDSAVYLCASSPIGTVGDGYTFGSGTRLTVV.

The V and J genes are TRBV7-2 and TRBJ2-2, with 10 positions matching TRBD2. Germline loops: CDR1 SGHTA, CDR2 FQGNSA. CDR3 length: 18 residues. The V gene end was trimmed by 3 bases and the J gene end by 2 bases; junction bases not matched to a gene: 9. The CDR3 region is CASSFRRLAGTNTGELFF. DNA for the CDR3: TGTGCCAGCAGCTTCAGGAGACTAGCGGGTACCAACACCGGGGAGCTGTTTTTT.

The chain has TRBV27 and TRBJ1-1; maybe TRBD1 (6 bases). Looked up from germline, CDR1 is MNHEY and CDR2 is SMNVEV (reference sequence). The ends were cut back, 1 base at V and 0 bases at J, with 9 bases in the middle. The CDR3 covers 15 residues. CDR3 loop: CASSLYTGMNTEAFF. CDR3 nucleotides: TGTGCCAGCAGTTTATACACAGGGATGAACACTGAAGCTTTCTTT.

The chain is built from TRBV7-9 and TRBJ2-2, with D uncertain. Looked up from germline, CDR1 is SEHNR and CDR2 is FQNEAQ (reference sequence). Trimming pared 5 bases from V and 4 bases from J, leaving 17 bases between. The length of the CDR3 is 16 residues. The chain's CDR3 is CASSLGSSVGTGELFF. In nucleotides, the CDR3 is TGTGCCAGCAGCCTTGGTAGCTCAGTTGGCACCGGGGAGCTGTTTTTT.

CDR3 residues: CASSLAGGPSYNSPLHF. CDR3 sequence (DNA): TGCGCCAGCAGTCTCGCGGGGGGGCCCAGCTATAATTCACCCCTCCACTTT. The V gene is TRBV5-1, the J gene TRBJ1-6; a possible D gene is TRBD1 (6 bases). CDR1 SGHRS and CDR2 YFSETQ come from the germline V gene. V lost 5 bases, J lost 3 bases, and 18 bases lay in between. CDR3 length: 17 residues.

The CDR3 DNA is TGTGCCAGCAGCTTTCTAGCGGGGGGCGGAGATACGCAGTATTTT. Amino acids: CASSFLAGGGDTQYF. The rearrangement uses TRBV7-9 and TRBJ2-3; TRBD2 aligns across 11 bases. J lost 5 bases, V lost 3 bases, and 4 bases had no gene match. CDR3 length equals 15 residues. Germline loops: CDR1 SEHNR, CDR2 FQNEAQ (reference sequence).

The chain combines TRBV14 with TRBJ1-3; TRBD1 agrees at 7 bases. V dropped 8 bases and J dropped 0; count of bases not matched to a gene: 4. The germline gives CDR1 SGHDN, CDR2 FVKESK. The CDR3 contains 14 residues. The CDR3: CASAGGHSGNTIYF. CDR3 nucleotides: TGTGCCAGCGCAGGGGGGCACTCTGGAAACACCATATATTTT.

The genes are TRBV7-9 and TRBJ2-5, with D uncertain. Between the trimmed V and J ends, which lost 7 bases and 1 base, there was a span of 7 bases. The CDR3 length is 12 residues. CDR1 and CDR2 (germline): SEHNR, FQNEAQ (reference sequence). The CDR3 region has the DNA TGTGCCAGCACTCTTCCCCAAGAGACCCAGTACTTC. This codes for CASTLPQETQYF.

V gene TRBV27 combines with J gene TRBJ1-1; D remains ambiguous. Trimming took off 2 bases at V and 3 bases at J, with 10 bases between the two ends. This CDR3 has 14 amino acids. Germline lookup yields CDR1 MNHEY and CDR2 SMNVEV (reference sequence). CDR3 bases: TGTGCCAGCAGTTTAGGCGGACTCTACACTGAAGCTTTCTTT. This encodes CASSLGGLYTEAFF.

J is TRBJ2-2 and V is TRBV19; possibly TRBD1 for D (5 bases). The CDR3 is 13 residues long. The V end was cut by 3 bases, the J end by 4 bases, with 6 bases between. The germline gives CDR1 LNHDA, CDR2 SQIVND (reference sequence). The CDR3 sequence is CASSIGATGELFF. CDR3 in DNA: TGTGCCAGTAGTATTGGGGCCACCGGGGAGCTGTTTTTT.

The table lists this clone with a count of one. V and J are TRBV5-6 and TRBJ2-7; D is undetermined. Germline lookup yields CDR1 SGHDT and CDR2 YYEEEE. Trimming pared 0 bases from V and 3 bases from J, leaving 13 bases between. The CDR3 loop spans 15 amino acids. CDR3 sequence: CASSLESSLIYEQYF. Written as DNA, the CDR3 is TGTGCCAGCAGCTTGGAAAGTAGCTTGATCTACGAGCAGTACTTC.

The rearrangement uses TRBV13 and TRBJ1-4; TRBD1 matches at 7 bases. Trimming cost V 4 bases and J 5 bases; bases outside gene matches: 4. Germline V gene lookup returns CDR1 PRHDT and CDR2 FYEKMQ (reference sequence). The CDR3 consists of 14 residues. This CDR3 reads CASSSRGANEKLFF. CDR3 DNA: TGTGCCAGCAGCTCCAGGGGGGCGAATGAAAAACTGTTTTTT. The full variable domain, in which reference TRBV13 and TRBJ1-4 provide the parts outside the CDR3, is AAGVIQSPRHLIKEKRETATLKCYPIPRHDTVYWYQQGPGQDPQFLISFYEKMQSDKGSIPDRFSAQQFSDYHSELNMSSLELGDSALYFCASSSRGANEKLFFGSGTQLSVL.

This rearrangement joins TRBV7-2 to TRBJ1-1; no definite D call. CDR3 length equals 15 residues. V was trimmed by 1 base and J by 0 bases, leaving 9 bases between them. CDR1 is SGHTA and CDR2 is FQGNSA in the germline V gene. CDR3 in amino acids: CASSLVALLNTEAFF. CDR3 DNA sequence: TGTGCCAGCAGCTTAGTGGCCCTTCTGAACACTGAAGCTTTCTTT.

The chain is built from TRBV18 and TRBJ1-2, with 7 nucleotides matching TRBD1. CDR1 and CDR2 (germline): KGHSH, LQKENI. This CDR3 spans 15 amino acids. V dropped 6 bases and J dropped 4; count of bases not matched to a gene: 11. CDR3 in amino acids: CASSQRQGYFYGYTF. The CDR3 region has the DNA TGTGCCAGCTCCCAAAGACAGGGATATTTCTATGGCTACACCTTC.

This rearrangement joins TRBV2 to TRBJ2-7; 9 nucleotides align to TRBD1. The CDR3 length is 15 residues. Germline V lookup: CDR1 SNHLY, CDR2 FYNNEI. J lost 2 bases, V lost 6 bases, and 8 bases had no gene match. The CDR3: CASRVGWTGAYEQYF. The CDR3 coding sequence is TGTGCCAGCAGGGTAGGGTGGACAGGGGCCTACGAGCAGTACTTC.

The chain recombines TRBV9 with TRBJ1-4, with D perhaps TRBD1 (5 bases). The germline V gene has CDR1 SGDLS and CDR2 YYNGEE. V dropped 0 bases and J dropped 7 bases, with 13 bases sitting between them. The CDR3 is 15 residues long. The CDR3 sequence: CASSVVAGRGEKLFF. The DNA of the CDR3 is TGTGCCAGCAGCGTAGTGGCAGGGCGAGGTGAAAAACTGTTTTTT.

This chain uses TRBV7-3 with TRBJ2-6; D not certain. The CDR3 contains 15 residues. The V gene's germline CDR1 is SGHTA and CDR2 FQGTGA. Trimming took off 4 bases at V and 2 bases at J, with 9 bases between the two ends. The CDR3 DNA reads TGTGCCAGCAGCTCCCCTCTAGCTGGGGCCAACGTCCTGACTTTC. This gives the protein CASSSPLAGANVLTF. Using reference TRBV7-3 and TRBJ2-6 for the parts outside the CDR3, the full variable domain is GAGVSQTPSNKVTEKGKYVELRCDPISGHTALYWYRQSLGQGPEFLIYFQGTGAADDSGLPNDRFFAVRPEGSVSTLKIQRTERGDSAVYLCASSSPLAGANVLTFGAGSRLTVL.

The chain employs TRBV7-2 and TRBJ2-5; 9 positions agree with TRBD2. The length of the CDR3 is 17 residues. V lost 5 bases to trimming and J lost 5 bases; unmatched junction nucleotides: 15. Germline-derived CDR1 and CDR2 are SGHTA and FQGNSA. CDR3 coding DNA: TGTGCCAGCAGCCCCCACTGGCGGGGGGGCCTGGTGGAGACCCAGTACTTC. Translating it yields CASSPHWRGGLVETQYF.

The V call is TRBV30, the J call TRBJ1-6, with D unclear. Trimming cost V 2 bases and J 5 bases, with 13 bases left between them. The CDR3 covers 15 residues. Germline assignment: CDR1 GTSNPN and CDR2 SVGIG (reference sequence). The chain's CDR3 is CAWSWERLDNSPLHF. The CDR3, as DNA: TGTGCCTGGAGTTGGGAGAGACTTGATAATTCACCCCTCCACTTT. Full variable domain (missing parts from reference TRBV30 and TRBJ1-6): SQTIHQWPATLVQPVGSPLSLECTVEGTSNPNLYWYRQAAGRGLQLLFYSVGIGQISSEVPQNLSASRPQDRQFILSSKKLLLSDSGFYLCAWSWERLDNSPLHFGNGTRLTVT.

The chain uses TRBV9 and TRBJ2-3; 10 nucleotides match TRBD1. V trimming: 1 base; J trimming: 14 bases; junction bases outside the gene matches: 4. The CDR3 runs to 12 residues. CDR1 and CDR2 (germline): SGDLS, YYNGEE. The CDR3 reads CASSVSRDRGYF. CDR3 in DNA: TGTGCCAGCAGCGTATCCCGGGACAGGGGGTATTTT.

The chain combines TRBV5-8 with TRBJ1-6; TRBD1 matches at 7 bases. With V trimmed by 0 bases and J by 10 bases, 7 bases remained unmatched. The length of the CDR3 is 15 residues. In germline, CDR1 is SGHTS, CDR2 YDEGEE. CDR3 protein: CASSLVLTGESPLHF. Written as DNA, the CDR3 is TGTGCCAGCAGCTTGGTACTCACAGGGGAATCACCCCTCCACTTT.

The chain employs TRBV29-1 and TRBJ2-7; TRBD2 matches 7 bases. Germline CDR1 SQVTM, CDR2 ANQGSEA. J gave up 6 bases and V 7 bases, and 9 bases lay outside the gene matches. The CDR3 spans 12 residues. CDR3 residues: CSARGEDPEQYF. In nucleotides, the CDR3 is TGCAGCGCCCGGGGGGAGGATCCCGAGCAGTACTTC.

The DNA of the CDR3 is TGCGCCAGCAGCGCGACTAGCGGTCAGACGTATGAGCAGTTCTTC. Residues: CASSATSGQTYEQFF. The rearrangement uses TRBV5-1 and TRBJ2-1, with 9 positions matching TRBD2. The CDR3 runs 15 residues. Germline CDR1 and CDR2: SGHRS and YFSETQ. V lost 4 bases to trimming and J lost 8 bases; unmatched junction nucleotides: 10. Full variable domain (rest looked up from reference TRBV5-1 and TRBJ2-1): KAGVTQTPRYLIKTRGQQVTLSCSPISGHRSVSWYQQTPGQGLQFLFEYFSETQRNKGNFPGRFSGRQFSNSRSEMNVSTLELGDSALYLCASSATSGQTYEQFFGPGTRLTVL.

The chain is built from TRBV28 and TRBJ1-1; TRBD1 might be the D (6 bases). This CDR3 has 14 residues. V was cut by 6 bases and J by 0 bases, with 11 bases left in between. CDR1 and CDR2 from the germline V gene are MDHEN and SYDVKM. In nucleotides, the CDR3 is TGTGCCAGCAGCCCTACAGGGCTGAACACTGAAGCTTTCTTT. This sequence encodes CASSPTGLNTEAFF.

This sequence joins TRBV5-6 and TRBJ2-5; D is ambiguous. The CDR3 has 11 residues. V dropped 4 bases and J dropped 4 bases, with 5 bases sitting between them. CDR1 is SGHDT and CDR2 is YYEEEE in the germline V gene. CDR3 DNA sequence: TGTGCCAGCAGCACATTAGAGACCCAGTACTTC. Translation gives CASSTLETQYF.

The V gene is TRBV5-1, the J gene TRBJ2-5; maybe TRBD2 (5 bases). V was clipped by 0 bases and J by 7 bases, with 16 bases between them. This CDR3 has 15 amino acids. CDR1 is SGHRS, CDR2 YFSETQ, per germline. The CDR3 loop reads CASSLGGTRFGTQYF. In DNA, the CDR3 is TGCGCCAGCAGCTTGGGGGGAACTAGATTCGGGACCCAGTACTTC. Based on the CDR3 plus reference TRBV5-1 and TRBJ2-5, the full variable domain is KAGVTQTPRYLIKTRGQQVTLSCSPISGHRSVSWYQQTPGQGLQFLFEYFSETQRNKGNFPGRFSGRQFSNSRSEMNVSTLELGDSALYLCASSLGGTRFGTQYFGPGTRLLVL.

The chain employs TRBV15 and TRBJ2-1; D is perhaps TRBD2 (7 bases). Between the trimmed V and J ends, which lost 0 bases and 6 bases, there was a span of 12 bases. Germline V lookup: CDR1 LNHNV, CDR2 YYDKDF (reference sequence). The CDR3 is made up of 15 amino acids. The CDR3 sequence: CATSREGGAANEQFF. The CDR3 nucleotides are TGTGCCACCAGCAGAGAAGGGGGGGCCGCCAATGAGCAGTTCTTC.